This TCR beta chain derives from a study of T cells in Graves' hyperthyroidism and ophthalmopathy. Ophthalmopathy patients had Clinical Activity Score at least 3, NOSPECS grade at least 4, duration under 3 months. Germline assignment: CDR1 SGHAT and CDR2 FQNNGV. V lost 3 bases and J 4 bases, leaving 6 bases between the germline ends. The CDR3 totals 12 residues. Many counts were recorded for this clonotype. The target antigen is unknown. Amplification of TCR beta CDR3 regions was performed using RNA transcripts as template. First-round RT-PCR with HTBI primers amplified the TCR CDR3 region. TCRdb passed the multiplex PCR reads through MiXCR, listing each CDR3 protein once. Of hundreds of thousands of distinct CDR3 sequences listed, 14% to 15% are singletons. Regarding the study as a whole: Ophthalmopathy cases were set apart from stable hyperthyroidism by a 13 V-J model.

The chain combines TRBV11-2 with TRBJ2-5; no firm D call. The sample was blood. This receptor was obtained from a man between 18 and 29 years old with Graves' ophthalmopathy. CDR3 coding DNA: TGTGCCAGCAGCTTGGGTGCAGAGACCCAGTACTTC. It codes for CASSLGAETQYF.